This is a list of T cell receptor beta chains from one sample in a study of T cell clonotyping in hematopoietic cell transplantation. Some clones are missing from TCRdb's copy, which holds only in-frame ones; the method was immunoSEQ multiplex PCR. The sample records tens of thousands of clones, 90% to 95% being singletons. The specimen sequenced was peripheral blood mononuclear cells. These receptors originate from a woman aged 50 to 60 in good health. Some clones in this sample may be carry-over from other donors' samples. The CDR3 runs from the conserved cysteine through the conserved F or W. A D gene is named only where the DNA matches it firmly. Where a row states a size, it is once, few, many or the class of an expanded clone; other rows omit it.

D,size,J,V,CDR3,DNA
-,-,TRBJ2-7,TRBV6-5,CASSYGRQEFSYEQYF,TGTGCCAGCAGTTACGGTAGGCAGGAGTTCTCCTACGAGCAGTACTTC
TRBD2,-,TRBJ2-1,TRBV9,CASSVAGLAGDRSSYNEQFF,TGTGCCAGCAGCGTAGCTGGGCTAGCGGGGGACCGCAGCTCCTACAATGAGCAGTTCTTC
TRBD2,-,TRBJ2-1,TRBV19,CASRTSDQSYNEQFF,TGTGCCAGTAGGACTAGCGACCAATCCTACAATGAGCAGTTCTTC
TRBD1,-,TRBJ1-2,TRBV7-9,CASSQGGDYGYTF,TGTGCCAGCAGCCAAGGGGGCGACTATGGCTACACCTTC
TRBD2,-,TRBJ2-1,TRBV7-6,CASSHSGENNEQFF,TGTGCCAGCAGCCATAGCGGGGAAAACAATGAGCAGTTCTTC
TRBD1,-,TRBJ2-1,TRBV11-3,CASSPRTGTGEQFF,TGTGCCAGCAGCCCGAGGACAGGGACTGGGGAGCAGTTCTTC
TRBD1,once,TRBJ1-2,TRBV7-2,CASSLDSGTGGGYTF,TGTGCCAGCAGCTTAGACTCCGGGACAGGGGGTGGCTACACCTTC
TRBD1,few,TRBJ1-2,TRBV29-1,CSGQGTYGYTF,TGCAGCGGACAGGGTACTTATGGCTACACCTTC
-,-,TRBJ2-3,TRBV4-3,CASRLGLAISTDTQYF,TGCGCCAGCAGACTCGGACTCGCGATTAGCACAGATACGCAGTATTTT
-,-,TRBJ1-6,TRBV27,CASSSGNIYNSPLHF,TGTGCCAGCAGCTCCGGGAATATCTATAATTCACCCCTCCACTTT
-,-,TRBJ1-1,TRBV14,CASSQALGGNVGAFF,TGTGCCAGCAGCCAAGCTCTGGGCGGTAATGTAGGAGCTTTCTTT
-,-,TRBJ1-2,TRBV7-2,CASSLRGGGATNYGYTF,TGTGCCAGCAGCTTGAGGGGGGGAGGGGCAACTAACTATGGCTACACCTTC
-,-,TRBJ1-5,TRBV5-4,CASSSDPGIQPQHF,TGTGCCAGCAGCTCCGACCCCGGTATTCAGCCCCAGCATTTT
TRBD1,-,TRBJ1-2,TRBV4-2,CASSPSQGAINGYTF,TGTGCCAGCAGCCCAAGTCAGGGGGCGATCAATGGCTACACCTTC
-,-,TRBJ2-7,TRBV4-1,CASSQEGGTEGEQYF,TGCGCCAGCAGCCAAGAAGGGGGGACCGAGGGCGAGCAGTACTTC
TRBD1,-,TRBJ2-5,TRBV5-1,CASSVLTGEGTQYF,TGCGCCAGCAGCGTTCTGACAGGGGAAGGGACCCAGTACTTC
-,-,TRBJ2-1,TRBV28,CASNLGRVNEQFF,TGTGCCAGCAATCTGGGACGGGTGAATGAGCAGTTCTTC
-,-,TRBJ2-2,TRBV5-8,CASRPRAQGNTGELFF,TGTGCCAGCAGGCCCCGGGCCCAGGGTAACACCGGGGAGCTGTTTTTT
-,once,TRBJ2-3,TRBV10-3,CAIRGGARAGTDTQYF,TGTGCCATCCGAGGGGGGGCCAGGGCCGGCACAGATACGCAGTATTTT
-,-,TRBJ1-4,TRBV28,CASSRGATNEKLFF,TGTGCCAGCAGTAGGGGGGCAACTAATGAAAAACTGTTTTTT
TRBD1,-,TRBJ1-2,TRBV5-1,CASSLATGRTGGHGYTF,TGCGCCAGCAGCTTGGCCACGGGGAGGACAGGGGGACATGGCTACACCTTC
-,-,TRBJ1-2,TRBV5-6,CASSLEGLRYGYTF,TGTGCCAGCAGCTTGGAGGGATTAAGGTATGGCTACACCTTC
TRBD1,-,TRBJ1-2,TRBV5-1,CASSWTGEYGYTF,TGCGCCAGCAGCTGGACAGGGGAGTATGGCTACACCTTC
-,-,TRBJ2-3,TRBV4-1,CASMRGPGASTDTQYF,TGCGCCAGCATGAGGGGTCCCGGGGCTAGCACAGATACGCAGTATTTT
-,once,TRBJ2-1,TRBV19,CASSTNSVNEQFF,TGTGCCAGTAGTACTAATAGCGTCAATGAGCAGTTCTTC
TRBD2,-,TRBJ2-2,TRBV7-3,CASRVSGGRTGELFF,TGTGCCAGCAGAGTTAGCGGGGGACGGACCGGGGAGCTGTTTTTT
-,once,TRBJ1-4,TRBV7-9,CASSAQLEKLFF,TGTGCCAGCAGCGCCCAATTGGAAAAACTGTTTTTT
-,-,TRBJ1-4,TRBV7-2,CASSLGVRDEKLFF,TGTGCCAGCAGCTTAGGGGTCAGGGATGAAAAACTGTTTTTT
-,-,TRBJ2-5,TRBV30,CAWSPGEETQYF,TGTGCCTGGAGTCCAGGGGAAGAGACCCAGTACTTC
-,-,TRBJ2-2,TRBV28,CASTPPPLGLSGGELFF,TGTGCCAGCACCCCGCCTCCACTTGGCCTCTCAGGCGGGGAGCTGTTTTTT
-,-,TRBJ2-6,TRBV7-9,CASSPTANSGANVLTF,TGTGCCAGCAGTCCGACAGCCAACTCTGGGGCCAACGTCCTGACTTTC
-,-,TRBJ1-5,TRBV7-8,CASSLVFHQPQHF,TGTGCCAGCAGTTTAGTTTTTCATCAGCCCCAGCATTTT
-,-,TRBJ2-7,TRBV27,CASSLRAGLDEQYF,TGTGCCAGCAGTTTACGGGCAGGGTTGGACGAGCAGTACTTC
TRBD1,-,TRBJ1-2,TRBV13,CASSGRTGVGYTF,TGTGCCAGCAGCGGACGGACAGGAGTTGGCTACACCTTC
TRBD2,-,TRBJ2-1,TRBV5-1,CASSLRASGMNNEQFF,TGCGCCAGCAGCTTGAGGGCTAGCGGGATGAACAATGAGCAGTTCTTC
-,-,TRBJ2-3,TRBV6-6,CASMADRTDTQYF,TGTGCCAGCATGGCGGACCGCACAGATACGCAGTATTTT
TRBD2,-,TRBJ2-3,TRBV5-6,CASSWGGGAETDTQYF,TGTGCCAGCAGCTGGGGCGGGGGGGCCGAAACAGATACGCAGTATTTT
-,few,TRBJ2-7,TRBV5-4,CASSLAATYEQYF,TGTGCCAGCAGCTTGGCGGCTACCTACGAGCAGTACTTC
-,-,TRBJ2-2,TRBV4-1,CASSQVLATGELFF,TGCGCCAGCAGCCAAGTCTTGGCCACCGGGGAGCTGTTTTTT
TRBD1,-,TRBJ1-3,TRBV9,CASSVAQGEAGNTIYF,TGTGCCAGCAGCGTAGCACAGGGGGAGGCTGGAAACACCATATATTTT
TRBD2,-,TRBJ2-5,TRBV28,CASSSGGETQYF,TGTGCCAGCAGCTCGGGGGGAGAGACCCAGTACTTC
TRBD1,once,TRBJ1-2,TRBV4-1,CASSHLTGGARGYTF,TGCGCCAGCAGCCACCTGACAGGGGGCGCGAGAGGCTACACCTTC
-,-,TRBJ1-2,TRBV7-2,CASSLATSPNYGYTF,TGTGCCAGCAGCTTAGCAACCTCCCCTAACTATGGCTACACCTTC
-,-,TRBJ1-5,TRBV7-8,CASSSPDVAESNQPQHF,TGTGCCAGCAGCTCACCCGATGTGGCGGAGAGCAATCAGCCCCAGCATTTT
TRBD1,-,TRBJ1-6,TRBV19,CASSTYRGGDSPLHF,TGTGCCAGTAGTACGTACAGGGGAGGGGATTCACCCCTCCACTTT
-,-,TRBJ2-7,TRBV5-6,CASSLGYRDTGYEQYF,TGTGCCAGCAGCTTGGGGTACAGGGATACGGGGTACGAGCAGTACTTC
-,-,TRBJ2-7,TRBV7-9,CASSSPTGQGAYEQYF,TGTGCCAGCAGCTCTCCAACCGGGCAGGGCGCCTACGAGCAGTACTTC
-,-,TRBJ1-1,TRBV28,CASSLTETEAFF,TGTGCCAGCAGTTTAACTGAAACTGAAGCTTTCTTT
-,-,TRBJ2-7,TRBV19,CASSITSLGYEQYF,TGTGCCAGTAGTATAACCAGTTTAGGGTACGAGCAGTACTTC
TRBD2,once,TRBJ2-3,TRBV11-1,CASSLLAGNTDTQYF,TGTGCCAGCAGCTTACTAGCGGGGAACACAGATACGCAGTATTTT
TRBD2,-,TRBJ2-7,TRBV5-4,CASSPGLAGGYEQYF,TGTGCCAGCAGCCCGGGACTAGCGGGGGGCTACGAGCAGTACTTC
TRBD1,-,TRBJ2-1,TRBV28,CASTFDRGVDEQFF,TGTGCCAGTACCTTCGACAGGGGAGTCGATGAGCAGTTCTTC
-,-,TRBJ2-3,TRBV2,CASSEGTDTQYF,TGTGCCAGCAGTGAAGGCACAGATACGCAGTATTTT
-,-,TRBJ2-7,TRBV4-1,CASSQIFWGTYEQYF,TGCGCCAGCAGCCAAATCTTTTGGGGCACCTACGAGCAGTACTTC